This T cell receptor beta chain was recovered during a study of T cell clonotyping in hematopoietic cell transplantation. Per germline, CDR1 LGHNA and CDR2 YNFKEQ. This CDR3 is 13 amino acids long. V lost 0 bases, J lost 10 bases, and 12 bases lay in between. Study results and caveats: At the given depth, recipient repertoires were over 97% de novo clonotypes. Broader posttransplant TCR repertoire diversity was predicted by graft donor and pretransplant recipient Inverse Simpson Index values.

This clone has a single count. Its antigen remains unknown. The protocol was immunoSEQ multiplex PCR, while the TCRdb copy is restricted to in-frame clones and leaves out a portion. The sample has some 3,100 clones; approximately 57% are singletons. This clonotype originated in a female patient aged 30 to 45 who had an allogeneic stem cell transplant, so T cells may come from the graft donor. Some clones in this sample may be carry-over from other donors' samples. This chain links TRBV4-2 with TRBJ1-1; the D is unclear. The sequencing used peripheral blood mononuclear cells, collected 30 days after allogeneic stem cell transplant. The DNA for the CDR3 is TGTGCCAGCAGCCAAGATGGAAACTTCCCAGCTTTCTTT. It codes for CASSQDGNFPAFF.